Below, 21 T cell receptor beta chains from the same sample are listed, as sequenced in a study of T-cell memory formation after mild COVID-19. Using its own MiXCR run on the 5' RACE reads, TCRdb lists one record per CDR3 protein. Among fewer than 700,000 distinct CDR3 sequences listed, approximately 19% were seen once. Sequences were obtained from PBMCs or a T cell subset sorted from them (not recorded which). These receptors were taken from an adult woman who had mild COVID-19 (a few samples of this study predate the infection). Cell type and time point are not known.

This clonotype was recorded many times. Mismatch with germline at one junction end may stem from a read error. The chain has TRBV7-7 and TRBJ2-3; D is undetermined. Germline values: CDR1 SSHAT, CDR2 FNYEAQ (reference sequence). This CDR3 comprises 14 residues. Here the CDR3 DNA reads TGTGCTAGCAGCCATGGCGGCCCCCGCGATACGCAGTATTTT. Its protein is CASSHGGPRDTQYF.

This sequence joins TRBV12-3 or TRBV12-4 and TRBJ2-2; TRBD2 matches at 11 bases. This CDR3 is built from 18 residues. Germline trimming cut 2 bases from V and 5 bases from J; bases unmatched to any gene: 10. The DNA of the CDR3 is TGTGCCAGCAGTTTACCCCTAGCGGGGGGACGTGGAACCGGGGAGCTGTTTTTT. Encoded protein: CASSLPLAGGRGTGELFF.

Only a few counts were recorded for this clonotype. V is TRBV4-1 and J is TRBJ2-2, with TRBD1 as a possible D gene (6 bases). The germline V gene has CDR1 MGHRA and CDR2 YSYEKL. The CDR3 contains 14 residues. V dropped 8 bases and J dropped 5 bases, with 15 bases sitting between them. Here the CDR3 reads CASRRGTQTGELFF. CDR3 bases: TGCGCCAGCCGCCGTGGGACACAAACCGGGGAGCTGTTTTTT.

For this clonotype: Given the absence of the conserved phenylalanine or tryptophan at the CDR3 end, a read error is likely. The DNA is omitted, as the CDR3 cannot be located on it reliably, and the CDR3 follows TCRdb's listing. The V call is TRBV5-4, the J call TRBJ2-1; the tabulated D call, TRBD2, remains unverified against the DNA. The CDR3 is 12 amino acids long, termini counted. CDR1 and CDR2 from the germline V gene are SGHNT and YYREEE (reference sequence). The CDR3 protein is CASSLPASGPSY.

This rearrangement joins TRBV2 to TRBJ2-2; TRBD1 agrees at 11 bases. The CDR3 spans 15 residues. The trim removed 5 bases at V and 5 bases at J, leaving 4 bases unmatched. CDR1 and CDR2 from the germline V gene are SNHLY and FYNNEI. CDR3 sequence reads: CASSRDRGSTGELFF. The CDR3, as DNA: TGTGCCAGCAGTCGGGACAGGGGGAGTACCGGGGAGCTGTTTTTT.

The table lists this clonotype with a few counts. The rearrangement joins TRBV7-9 to TRBJ2-5; TRBD1 or TRBD2 may be the D gene (5 bases each). With 5 bases removed from V and 2 bases from J, the gap between germline ends came to 12 bases. Germline V lookup: CDR1 SEHNR, CDR2 FQNEAQ (reference sequence). This CDR3 is built from 14 residues. CDR3 region: CASSAQGVQETQYF. DNA for the CDR3: TGTGCCAGCAGCGCGCAGGGAGTACAAGAGACCCAGTACTTC.

This clonotype came up a few times. The chain has TRBV6-2 or TRBV6-3 and TRBJ2-7, with D maybe TRBD1 (6 bases). This CDR3 is built from 15 residues. Germline lookup yields CDR1 MNHEY and CDR2 SVGEGT. Trimming shortened V by 2 bases and J by 8 bases, and 19 bases separated the two germline ends. Written as DNA, the CDR3 is TGTGCCAGCAGTTACCGAGGGCAGGGGACCGGGCAGCAGTACTTC. Translated: CASSYRGQGTGQQYF.

The chain joins TRBV29-1 to TRBJ1-2, with D perhaps TRBD1 (6 bases). The ends were cut back, 3 bases at V and 3 bases at J, with 8 bases in the middle. Germline V lookup: CDR1 SQVTM, CDR2 ANQGSEA. This CDR3 comprises 12 residues. CDR3: CSVDRGDYGYTF. In DNA form, the CDR3 reads TGCAGCGTTGACAGGGGTGACTATGGCTACACCTTC. Full variable domain (missing parts from reference TRBV29-1 and TRBJ1-2): SAVISQKPSRDICQRGTSLTIQCQVDSQVTMMFWYRQQPGQSLTLIATANQGSEATYESGFVIDKFPISRPNLTFSTLTVSNMSPEDSSIYLCSVDRGDYGYTFGSGTRLTVV.

The gene calls are TRBV5-1 and TRBJ2-3, with 13 positions matching TRBD2. CDR3 length: 16 residues. CDR1 and CDR2 (germline): SGHRS, YFSETQ. The ends lost 6 bases at V and 3 bases at J; junction bases unmatched: 7. CDR3 sequence: CASKGLAGLGTDTQYF. The CDR3 nucleotides read TGCGCCAGCAAGGGACTAGCGGGACTCGGTACAGATACGCAGTATTTT. Complete variable domain (other parts from reference TRBV5-1 and TRBJ2-3): KAGVTQTPRYLIKTRGQQVTLSCSPISGHRSVSWYQQTPGQGLQFLFEYFSETQRNKGNFPGRFSGRQFSNSRSEMNVSTLELGDSALYLCASKGLAGLGTDTQYFGPGTRLTVL.

There are a few counts of this clonotype. V and J are TRBV2 and TRBJ2-5; the match to TRBD1 covers 9 bases. V trimming: 0 bases; J trimming: 5 bases; junction bases outside the gene matches: 16. There are 19 residues in the CDR3. Germline V lookup: CDR1 SNHLY, CDR2 FYNNEI. CDR3 nucleotides: TGTGCCAGCAGTGAAGCCCCCGGGACAGGGAGAACCCTCCAGGAGACCCAGTACTTC. It codes for CASSEAPGTGRTLQETQYF.

The rearrangement uses TRBV7-2 and TRBJ1-1, with a weak D call TRBD1 (6 bases). The V and J ends lost 2 bases and 4 bases respectively, with 14 bases between them. Per the germline V gene, CDR1 is SGHTA and CDR2 is FQGNSA. The CDR3 sequence is 15 residues long. CDR3 DNA: TGTGCCAGCAGCTTATACACGGGGGCCAGCACTGAAGCTTTCTTT. It encodes CASSLYTGASTEAFF.

This clonotype was detected only a few times. The chain links TRBV10-3 to TRBJ2-7, with D possibly being TRBD1 (5 bases). CDR3 length: 15 amino acids. The V gene lost 3 bases and the J gene lost 4 bases, with 16 bases spanning the gap. Per germline, CDR1 ENHRY and CDR2 SYGVKD. In DNA form, the CDR3 reads TGTGCCATCAGTGACCGAACAGGTTCCCCTTACGAGCAGTACTTC. Translating gives CAISDRTGSPYEQYF.

This clonotype was seen ten or more times. The rearrangement joins TRBV4-2 to TRBJ2-5, with a tentative D call TRBD2 (5 bases). The CDR3 loop spans 14 amino acids. Between the trimmed V and J ends, which lost 1 base and 5 bases, there was a span of 11 bases. Per germline, CDR1 LGHNA and CDR2 YNFKEQ. The CDR3 sequence is CASSQGFGGETQYF. For the CDR3, the DNA is TGTGCCAGCAGCCAAGGTTTTGGCGGGGAGACCCAGTACTTC.

The chain links TRBV5-1 to TRBJ2-5, with 10 positions matching TRBD2. The CDR3 spans 17 residues. From germline, CDR1 is SGHRS and CDR2 YFSETQ. The ends lost 4 bases at V and 5 bases at J; junction bases unmatched: 14. The CDR3 region is CASSRRPASLAGETQYF. The CDR3 DNA is TGCGCCAGCAGCCGCCGTCCGGCCTCACTAGCGGGGGAGACCCAGTACTTC.

In this sample, this clonotype turned up a few times. The V call is TRBV4-2, the J call TRBJ1-3, with D maybe TRBD1 (5 bases). The CDR3 totals 19 residues. Germline V gene lookup returns CDR1 LGHNA and CDR2 YNFKEQ. Trimming pared 0 bases from V and 0 bases from J, leaving 18 bases between. CDR3 in amino acids: CASSQELTRPGTSGNTIYF. CDR3 DNA: TGTGCCAGCAGCCAAGAGTTGACGAGACCCGGGACCTCTGGAAACACCATATATTTT.

In this sample, this clonotype turned up a few times. CDR3 in amino acids: CASSDSGHFSGIGNQPQHF. The CDR3 bases are TGTGCCAGCAGTGACTCTGGACACTTCTCCGGGATTGGGAATCAGCCCCAGCATTTT. V gene TRBV6-1 combines with J gene TRBJ1-5; weak D call: TRBD1 (5 bases). From germline, CDR1 is MNHNS and CDR2 SASEGT. The CDR3 covers 19 residues. V dropped 3 bases and J dropped 4 bases, with 25 bases sitting between them.

This clonotype was observed a handful of times. The rearrangement links TRBV12-3 or TRBV12-4 to TRBJ2-3; 7 bases are shared with TRBD1. The CDR3 contains 14 residues. Losses at the gene ends were 5 bases for V and 4 bases for J; bases not matched to a gene: 6. CDR3 DNA sequence: TGTGCCAGCAGTAATACAGGGGCGTCAGATACGCAGTATTTT. This translates into CASSNTGASDTQYF.

The chain is built from TRBV6-5 and TRBJ2-2; TRBD1 might be the D (5 bases). This CDR3 region has 15 residues. CDR1 and CDR2 from the germline V gene are MNHEY and SVGAGI. Trimming took 8 bases from V and 0 from J, leaving 13 bases between them. CDR3 sequence (DNA): TGTGCCAGCGTCCCAGGGCCAACGAACACCGGGGAGCTGTTTTTT. It yields the protein CASVPGPTNTGELFF.

With regard to this clonotype: A much more abundant neighbour one base away suggests this may be a read error. This sequence joins TRBV18 and TRBJ1-5; D unclear. CDR1 KGHSH and CDR2 LQKENI come from the germline V gene. The CDR3 loop spans 13 amino acids. The CDR3 sequence: CASSPALNQPKHF. The CDR3 DNA reads TGTGCCAGCTCACCGGCGCTCAATCAGCCCAAGCATTTT. Complete variable domain (other parts from reference TRBV18 and TRBJ1-5): NAGVMQNPRHLVRRRGQEARLRCSPMKGHSHVYWYRQLPEEGLKFMVYLQKENIIDESGMPKERFSAEFPKEGPSILRIQQVVRGDSAAYFCASSPALNQPKHFGDGTRLSIL.

The CDR3 sequence is CASSSVYGTGPFYGYTF. CDR3 sequence (DNA): TGTGCCAGCAGTTCCGTATACGGGACAGGACCTTTCTATGGCTACACCTTC. The V gene is TRBV27, the J gene TRBJ1-2; 8 bases are a match to TRBD1. The CDR3 sequence is 17 residues long. Germline V gives CDR1 MNHEY, CDR2 SMNVEV (reference sequence). Trimming at V came to 4 bases and at J to 4 bases, leaving 14 bases not matched to a gene.

The gene calls are TRBV29-1 and TRBJ2-1; 7 bases match TRBD1. This CDR3 has 14 amino acids. Germline values: CDR1 SQVTM, CDR2 ANQGSEA. J lost 7 bases, V lost 6 bases, and 12 bases had no gene match. CDR3 sequence reads: CSVPPGQVPNEQFF. The CDR3 bases are TGCAGCGTACCCCCCGGACAGGTCCCGAATGAGCAGTTCTTC.